This T cell receptor beta chain was documented in a study of T cell responses to AZD1222 COVID-19 vaccine. Findings of the study overall: Sampling that yielded the repertoires occurred only after the peak T cell response. The sample set comprised mostly white British donors with more females, and clonal diversity was possibly underestimated.

This CDR3 region has 15 residues. The germline CDR1 and CDR2 sequences are SNHLY and FYNNEI. The V and J ends lost 2 bases and 0 bases respectively, with 11 bases between them. Assay used: immunoSEQ multiplex PCR; TCRdb lists only in-frame clones, some missing. This sample carries roughly 130,000 clones, 80% to 95% of them seen once, and the ten largest clones take approximately 3.8%. Comment on this clone: Its antigen is unidentified.

The chain joins TRBV2 to TRBJ2-7; D may be TRBD2 (5 bases). The source material was peripheral blood, sampled 28 days after the second AZD1222 dose. The clonotype originates from an adult who received the AZD1222 COVID-19 vaccine. The CDR3 region is CASSETQEVSYEQYF. The DNA of the CDR3 is TGTGCCAGCAGTGAAACCCAGGAGGTCTCCTACGAGCAGTACTTC.